The clone carrying this T cell receptor (beta chain) came up a few times. The target antigen is unknown. This sample stems from a study of T cell responses to AZD1222 COVID-19 vaccine. After removal of 6 bases from V and 2 bases from J, the junction contained 4 bases not matched to a gene. Germline CDR1 and CDR2: SNHLY and FYNNEI. This CDR3 is built from 15 residues. The repertoire was sequenced with immunoSEQ multiplex PCR; TCRdb's copy has only in-frame clones and lacks some. The table includes about 170,000 clones, around nine tenths detected once. Findings and caveats of the study: Most donors were white British, females outnumbered males, and clonal diversity was possibly underestimated.

The TCR originated in an adult who received the AZD1222 COVID-19 vaccine. The rearrangement uses TRBV2 and TRBJ1-5; 10 bases fit TRBD1. The specimen was peripheral blood, collected 28 days after the second AZD1222 dose. The chain's CDR3 is CASSPGTGGNQPQHF. The CDR3 coding sequence is TGTGCCAGCAGCCCCGGGACAGGGGGCAATCAGCCCCAGCATTTT.